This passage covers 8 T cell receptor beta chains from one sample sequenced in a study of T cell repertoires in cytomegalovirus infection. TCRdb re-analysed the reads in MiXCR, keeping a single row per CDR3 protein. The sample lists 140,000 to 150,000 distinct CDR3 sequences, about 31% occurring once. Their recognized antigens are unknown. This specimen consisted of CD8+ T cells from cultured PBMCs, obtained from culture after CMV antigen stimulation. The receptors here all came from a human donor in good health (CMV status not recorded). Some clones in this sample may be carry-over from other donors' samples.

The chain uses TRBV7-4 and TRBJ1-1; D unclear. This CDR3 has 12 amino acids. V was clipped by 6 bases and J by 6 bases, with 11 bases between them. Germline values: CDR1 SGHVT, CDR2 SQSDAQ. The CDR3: CASRSIDAEAFF. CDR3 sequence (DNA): TGTGCCAGCAGGTCGATAGACGCTGAAGCTTTCTTT.

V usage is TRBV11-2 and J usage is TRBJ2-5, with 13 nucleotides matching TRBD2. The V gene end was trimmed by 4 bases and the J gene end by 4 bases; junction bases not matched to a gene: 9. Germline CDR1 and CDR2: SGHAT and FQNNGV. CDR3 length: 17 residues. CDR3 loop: CASSSETSGGFRETQYF. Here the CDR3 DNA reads TGTGCCAGCAGCTCCGAGACTAGCGGGGGGTTTAGAGAGACCCAGTACTTC.

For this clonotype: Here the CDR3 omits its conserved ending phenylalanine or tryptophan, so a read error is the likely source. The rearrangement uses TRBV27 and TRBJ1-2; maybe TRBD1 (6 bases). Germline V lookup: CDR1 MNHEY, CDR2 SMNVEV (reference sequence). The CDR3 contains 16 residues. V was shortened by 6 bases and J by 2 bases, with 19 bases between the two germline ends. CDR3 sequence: CASSFTGAKSNYGYTC. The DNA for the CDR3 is TGTGCCAGCAGCTTCACGGGGGCAAAAAGCAACTATGGCTACACCTGT.

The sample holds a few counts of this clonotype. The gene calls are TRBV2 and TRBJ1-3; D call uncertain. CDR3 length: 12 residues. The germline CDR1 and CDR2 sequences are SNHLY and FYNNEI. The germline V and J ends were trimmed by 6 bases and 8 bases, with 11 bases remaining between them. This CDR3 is CASRSWADTIYF. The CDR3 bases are TGTGCCAGCAGGTCCTGGGCGGACACCATATATTTT.

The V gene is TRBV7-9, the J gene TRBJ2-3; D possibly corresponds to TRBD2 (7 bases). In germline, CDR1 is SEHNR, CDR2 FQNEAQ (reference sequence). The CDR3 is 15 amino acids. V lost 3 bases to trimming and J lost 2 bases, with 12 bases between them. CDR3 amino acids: CASSFLGGDTDTQYF. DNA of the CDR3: TGTGCCAGCAGCTTTCTAGGGGGGGACACAGATACGCAGTATTTT. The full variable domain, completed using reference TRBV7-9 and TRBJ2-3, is DTGVSQNPRHKITKRGQNVTFRCDPISEHNRLYWYRQTLGQGPEFLTYFQNEAQLEKSRLLSDRFSAERPKGSFSTLEIQRTEQGDSAMYLCASSFLGGDTDTQYFGPGTRLTVL.

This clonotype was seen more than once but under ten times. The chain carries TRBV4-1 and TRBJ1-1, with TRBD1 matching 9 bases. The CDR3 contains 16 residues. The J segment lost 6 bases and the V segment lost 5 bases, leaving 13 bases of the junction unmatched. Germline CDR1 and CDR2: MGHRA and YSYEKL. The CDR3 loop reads CASSSRWTGEEAEAFF. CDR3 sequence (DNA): TGCGCCAGCAGCAGTAGATGGACAGGGGAGGAAGCTGAAGCTTTCTTT.

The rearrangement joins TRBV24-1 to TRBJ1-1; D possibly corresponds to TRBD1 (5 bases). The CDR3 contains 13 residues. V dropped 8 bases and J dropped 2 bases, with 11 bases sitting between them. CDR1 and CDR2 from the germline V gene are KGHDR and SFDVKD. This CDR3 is CATKSGGNTEAFF. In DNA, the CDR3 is TGTGCCACCAAGTCCGGGGGAAACACTGAAGCTTTCTTT.

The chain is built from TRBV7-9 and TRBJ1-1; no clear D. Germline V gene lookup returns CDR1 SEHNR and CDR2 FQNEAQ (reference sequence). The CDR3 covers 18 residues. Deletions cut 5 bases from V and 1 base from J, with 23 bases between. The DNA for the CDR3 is TGTGCCAGCAGCCCCCTACATCTAACATGGGGTAGGAACACTGAAGCTTTCTTT. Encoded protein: CASSPLHLTWGRNTEAFF.